The next 20 T cell receptor beta chains were all read from a single sample in a study of beta chain features in type 1 diabetes. The entirety of the isolated RNA underwent reverse transcription, so expressed TCRB transcripts were sequenced. Assay: immunoSEQ multiplex PCR; the TCRdb copy retains only in-frame clones and omits some. The data show about 140,000 clones, 9.7% seen once. The sample comprised central memory CD4+ T cells from blood. The receptors were sampled from a woman aged 40 to 50 in good health.

CDR3: CASSQGPSSGSYNEQFF. The CDR3 DNA reads as TGCGCCAGCAGCCAAGGGCCCTCGTCAGGCTCCTACAATGAGCAGTTCTTC. This chain joins TRBV4-3 and TRBJ2-1; D gene unclear. The CDR3 is 17 amino acids. Germline-derived CDR1 and CDR2 are LGHNA and YSLEER. The germline V and J ends were trimmed by 1 base and 0 bases, with 13 bases remaining between them.

V and J are TRBV18 and TRBJ1-1; D gene unclear. The germline CDR1 and CDR2 sequences are KGHSH and LQKENI. This CDR3 comprises 11 residues. V was trimmed by 5 bases and J by 6 bases, leaving 7 bases between them. The chain's CDR3 is CASSWESEAFF. CDR3 coding DNA: TGTGCCAGCTCATGGGAGTCTGAAGCTTTCTTT.

This clone has only a few counts. This chain uses TRBV5-1 with TRBJ1-2; 9 bases map to TRBD1. The CDR3 length is 16 residues. Germline V CDR1 and CDR2: SGHRS, YFSETQ. V trimming: 1 base; J trimming: 1 base; junction bases outside the gene matches: 5. The CDR3 bases are TGCGCCAGCAGCTTGAGGACAGGGGCGAATAACTATGGCTACACCTTC. It specifies CASSLRTGANNYGYTF.

The chain carries TRBV4-1 and TRBJ2-1; 7 bases are shared with TRBD1. CDR3 length: 17 residues. V gave up 0 bases and J gave up 2 bases; unmatched junction bases: 7. Per germline, CDR1 MGHRA and CDR2 YSYEKL. The DNA of the CDR3 is TGCGCCAGCAGCCAAGAGGATCGAGACAGGGCCTACAATGAGCAGTTCTTC. Translating it yields CASSQEDRDRAYNEQFF.

This clone was detected many times. The chain carries TRBV14 and TRBJ1-1, with D uncertain. V was shortened by 5 bases and J by 2 bases, with 6 bases between the two germline ends. Germline V CDR1 and CDR2: SGHDN, FVKESK. CDR3 size: 12 residues. CDR3 sequence: CASSLTNTEAFF. CDR3 DNA: TGTGCCAGCAGCTTAACTAACACTGAAGCTTTCTTT.

This clone was detected only a few times. This sequence joins TRBV7-2 and TRBJ2-6; the D gene is possibly TRBD1 (5 bases). The germline gives CDR1 SGHTA, CDR2 FQGNSA. The CDR3 consists of 14 residues. Trimming shortened V by 8 bases and J by 2 bases, and 10 bases separated the two germline ends. CDR3 in DNA: TGTGCCAGCGGGCCCAGGGCTGGGGCCAACGTCCTGACTTTC. It is translated as CASGPRAGANVLTF.

This clone was seen only a few times. The rearrangement joins TRBV1 to TRBJ2-5; the table's D gene call, TRBD2, was not cross checked with the DNA. TRBV1 is a pseudogene. This CDR3 spans 18 amino acids. CDR3 sequence (DNA): TGCACCAGCAGCCATTCCAAGCCACGTACTAGCGGGGGAAAGACCCAGTACTTC. Protein product: CTSSHSKPRTSGGKTQYF.

This clone was seen at least ten times. The rearrangement links TRBV5-1 to TRBJ1-4; D ambiguous. Looked up from germline, CDR1 is SGHRS and CDR2 is YFSETQ. Trimming took 5 bases from V and 7 from J, leaving 18 bases between them. This CDR3 has 15 residues. CDR3 DNA sequence: TGCGCCAGCAGTGACGGAGGAAGACCTAGTGAAAAACTGTTTTTT. Amino acids: CASSDGGRPSEKLFF. The variable domain in full, completed from reference TRBV5-1 and TRBJ1-4, reads KAGVTQTPRYLIKTRGQQVTLSCSPISGHRSVSWYQQTPGQGLQFLFEYFSETQRNKGNFPGRFSGRQFSNSRSEMNVSTLELGDSALYLCASSDGGRPSEKLFFGSGTQLSVL.

This clone was recorded many times. The rearrangement uses TRBV7-9 and TRBJ1-6, with 7 positions matching TRBD1. Germline V lookup: CDR1 SEHNR, CDR2 FQNEAQ (reference sequence). The CDR3 totals 16 residues. V lost 7 bases to trimming and J lost 6 bases; unmatched junction nucleotides: 12. The CDR3 here is CASTVTGTWGNSPLHF. The CDR3, as DNA: TGTGCCAGCACCGTGACAGGGACGTGGGGTAATTCACCCCTCCACTTT.

The chain is built from TRBV7-9 and TRBJ2-7, with D possibly matching TRBD1 (6 bases). Per the germline V gene, CDR1 is SEHNR and CDR2 is FQNEAQ (reference sequence). V lost 3 bases, J lost 3 bases, and 12 bases lay in between. This CDR3 spans 14 amino acids. DNA for the CDR3: TGTGCCAGCAGCTTGGGACAAAACCGCTACGAGCAGTACTTC. Translated, it gives CASSLGQNRYEQYF.

This clone has only a few counts. The V gene is TRBV4-1, the J gene TRBJ1-1; D remains unclear. Germline V gene lookup returns CDR1 MGHRA and CDR2 YSYEKL. Trimming stripped 1 base from V and 4 bases from J, with 19 bases between. The CDR3 contains 17 residues. The CDR3 DNA reads as TGCGCCAGCAGCCAAGGAGGTTTGGGTGCTGGGAGCACTGAAGCTTTCTTT. Translating it yields CASSQGGLGAGSTEAFF.

This clone occurred a few times. This chain uses TRBV4-1 with TRBJ1-2, with D possibly TRBD1 on 5 matching bases. The germline V and J ends were trimmed by 1 base and 1 base, with 10 bases remaining between them. The CDR3 spans 15 residues. From germline, CDR1 is MGHRA and CDR2 YSYEKL. Written as DNA, the CDR3 is TGCGCCAGCAGCCAAGCGATGGGGGGTAACTATGGCTACACCTTC. It translates to CASSQAMGGNYGYTF.

This chain links TRBV6-1 with TRBJ2-2; perhaps TRBD2 as D (7 bases). Germline V gene lookup returns CDR1 MNHNS and CDR2 SASEGT. V lost 7 bases and J lost 5, with 14 bases in between. The CDR3 is 14 residues long. CDR3 nucleotides: TGTGCCAGCATGTGGGGGGGGCGGACCGGGGAGCTGTTTTTT. This sequence encodes CASMWGGRTGELFF.

The chain joins TRBV27 to TRBJ2-2, with 7 positions matching TRBD1. Germline loops: CDR1 MNHEY, CDR2 SMNVEV (reference sequence). The CDR3 extends over 16 amino acids. The V and J ends lost 6 bases and 1 base, in that order; junction bases with no gene match: 8. DNA of the CDR3: TGTGCCAGCAGCAAGGACAGGTTGATGAACACCGGGGAGCTGTTTTTT. Translated: CASSKDRLMNTGELFF.

The chain links TRBV18 to TRBJ1-1; maybe TRBD1 (6 bases). V shed 0 bases and J shed 1 base, with 9 bases lying between them. Germline V gene lookup returns CDR1 KGHSH and CDR2 LQKENI. The length of the CDR3 is 15 residues. CDR3 nucleotide sequence: TGTGCCAGCTCACCACCCCCAGGGGCGAACACTGAAGCTTTCTTT. It encodes CASSPPPGANTEAFF.

The chain employs TRBV6-5 and TRBJ2-7; 10 bases are a match to TRBD2. This CDR3 region has 15 residues. V trimming: 5 bases; J trimming: 9 bases; junction bases outside the gene matches: 13. CDR1 and CDR2 (germline): MNHEY, SVGAGI. CDR3 in DNA: TGTGCCAGCAGTGGGTCGGGACTAGCGCCTTCGGGGCAGTACTTC. Translated: CASSGSGLAPSGQYF.

This clone has a handful of counts. CDR3 DNA sequence: TGTGCCAGCAGCTTAGCCAGCGGGTCCTACGAGCAGTACTTC. Amino acid sequence: CASSLASGSYEQYF. V gene TRBV7-9 combines with J gene TRBJ2-7, with D perhaps matching TRBD2 (6 bases). Germline CDR1 reads SEHNR; CDR2 reads FQNEAQ (reference sequence). This CDR3 region has 14 residues. Trimming stripped 0 bases from V and 1 base from J, with 7 bases between.

This clone was seen more than once but under ten times. The chain joins TRBV5-1 to TRBJ1-1, with D tentatively TRBD1 (5 bases). The CDR3 is 13 amino acids. Trimming pared 6 bases from V and 9 bases from J, leaving 18 bases between. Germline CDR1 and CDR2: SGHRS and YFSETQ. CDR3 residues: CASKYEQGGQAFF. The CDR3 DNA is TGCGCCAGCAAATACGAGCAGGGAGGTCAAGCTTTCTTT.

V is TRBV11-2 and J is TRBJ2-1, with 13 positions matching TRBD2. This CDR3 is 14 amino acids long. Losses at the gene ends were 5 bases for V and 7 bases for J; bases not matched to a gene: 2. Germline V CDR1 and CDR2: SGHAT, FQNNGV. CDR3 DNA sequence: TGTGCCAGCAGCCCGACTAGCGGGGGGAATGAGCAGTTCTTC. Translation gives CASSPTSGGNEQFF.

This clone was observed a few times. This sequence joins TRBV6-1 and TRBJ1-5; D remains unclear. With 7 bases removed from V and 0 bases from J, the gap between germline ends came to 7 bases. In germline, CDR1 is MNHNS, CDR2 SASEGT. This CDR3 has 13 amino acids. The CDR3 here is CASMGYSNQPQHF. CDR3 nucleotides: TGTGCCAGCATGGGCTATAGCAATCAGCCCCAGCATTTT.